The 20 T cell receptor beta chains in this list originate from one sample, sequenced in a study of early T cells in non-severe SARS-CoV-2 infection. Each CDR3 protein is one row after TCRdb ran MiXCR on the 5' RACE reads. The table lists about 60,000 distinct CDR3 sequences, about 9.1% of them singletons. Sequenced input: whole blood. Source of these receptors: an adult who was a healthcare worker with PCR-confirmed SARS-CoV-2 infection or an uninfected control (not recorded which).

This clonotype was seen repeatedly, ten times or more. The J gene is TRBJ2-5, the V gene TRBV11-2; D is unresolved. V was clipped by 5 bases and J by 0 bases, with 7 bases between them. This CDR3 comprises 13 residues. Germline CDR1 reads SGHAT; CDR2 reads FQNNGV. The CDR3 here is CASSQRYQETQYF. Written as DNA, the CDR3 is TGTGCCAGCAGCCAGAGGTACCAAGAGACCCAGTACTTC.

Many counts were recorded for this clonotype. The chain is built from TRBV2 and TRBJ2-7, with D unresolved. This CDR3 region has 14 residues. Looked up from germline, CDR1 is SNHLY and CDR2 is FYNNEI. V lost 2 bases, J lost 1 base, and 9 bases lay in between. CDR3 sequence: CASSETAESYEQYF. The DNA for the CDR3 is TGTGCCAGCAGTGAAACGGCCGAATCCTACGAGCAGTACTTC.

This clonotype occurred many times. The chain is built from TRBV4-1 and TRBJ1-2; D unclear. The V gene lost 0 bases and the J gene lost 7 bases, with 9 bases spanning the gap. Germline values: CDR1 MGHRA, CDR2 YSYEKL. This CDR3 has 13 amino acids. CDR3 sequence (DNA): TGCGCCAGCAGCCAAGATGAGGTTCGTGGCTACACCTTC. As protein: CASSQDEVRGYTF.

There are a few counts of this clonotype. V gene TRBV19 combines with J gene TRBJ2-5, with TRBD1 matching over 10 bases. CDR3 length equals 15 residues. From germline, CDR1 is LNHDA and CDR2 SQIVND (reference sequence). Trimming at V came to 4 bases and at J to 3 bases, leaving 5 bases not matched to a gene. For the CDR3, the DNA is TGTGCCAGTAGTACCCCCGGGACAGGGGAAGAGACCCAGTACTTC. Its protein product is CASSTPGTGEETQYF.

This clonotype was observed at least ten times. The V gene is TRBV2, the J gene TRBJ2-4, with D perhaps matching TRBD1 (5 bases). CDR3 length: 15 amino acids. V lost 8 bases to trimming and J lost 2 bases, with 16 bases between them. The germline gives CDR1 SNHLY, CDR2 FYNNEI. The CDR3 loop is CASAEEGVSKNIQYF. The CDR3 DNA reads TGTGCCAGCGCCGAGGAAGGGGTTTCCAAAAACATTCAGTACTTC.

J is TRBJ2-3 and V is TRBV25-1; 10 nucleotides align to TRBD1. The J segment lost 3 bases and the V segment lost 8 bases, leaving 5 bases of the junction unmatched. The germline CDR1 and CDR2 sequences are MGHDK and SYGVNS. The CDR3 is 14 amino acids. CDR3 DNA sequence: TGTGCCAGCGGGACAGGGGTCGGTACAGATACGCAGTATTTT. It yields the protein CASGTGVGTDTQYF.

The rearrangement uses TRBV7-9 and TRBJ1-1, with TRBD1 matching 9 bases. Losses at the gene ends were 2 bases for V and 1 base for J; bases not matched to a gene: 8. From germline, CDR1 is SEHNR and CDR2 FQNEAQ (reference sequence). The length of the CDR3 is 17 residues. The CDR3 protein is CASSLSTGGTENTEAFF. CDR3 bases: TGTGCCAGCAGCTTATCCACAGGGGGCACGGAGAACACTGAAGCTTTCTTT.

This clonotype was seen only a few times. The J gene is TRBJ2-3, the V gene TRBV6-2 or TRBV6-3, with a tentative D call TRBD1 (5 bases). Trimming left V 0 bases short and J 5 bases short, with 15 bases between. The CDR3 contains 16 residues. Germline V gene sequence: CDR1 MNHEY, CDR2 SVGEGT. DNA for the CDR3: TGTGCCAGCAGTTACTCCAGGACATTAGCCGAAGATACGCAGTATTTT. The encoded protein is CASSYSRTLAEDTQYF.

This clonotype was seen many times. This chain uses TRBV20-1 with TRBJ2-2; D possibly corresponds to TRBD2 (6 bases). V lost 3 bases, J lost 6 bases, and 14 bases lay in between. The CDR3 is made up of 14 amino acids. CDR1 DFQATT and CDR2 SNEGSKA come from the germline V gene (reference sequence). The CDR3 DNA follows: TGCAGTGCTAGGAATTTAGGGGAGGCCGGGGAGCTGTTTTTT. Its protein is CSARNLGEAGELFF.

This clonotype came up many times. The gene calls are TRBV12-3 or TRBV12-4 and TRBJ1-1; D possibly corresponds to TRBD1 (5 bases). The ends were cut back, 2 bases at V and 6 bases at J, with 22 bases in the middle. The CDR3 loop spans 17 amino acids. The CDR3 sequence: CASSLISGFGTGAEAFF. CDR3 nucleotide sequence: TGTGCCAGCAGTTTAATCTCCGGGTTTGGGACGGGGGCTGAAGCTTTCTTT.

This clonotype was detected ten times or more. The chain joins TRBV5-1 to TRBJ2-7; tentatively, D is TRBD1 (6 bases). The CDR3 length is 15 residues. V gave up 0 bases and J gave up 3 bases, with 13 bases separating them. Germline assignment: CDR1 SGHRS and CDR2 YFSETQ. This CDR3 reads CASSLAAPGDYEQYF. CDR3 nucleotide sequence: TGCGCCAGCAGCTTGGCTGCGCCAGGGGACTACGAGCAGTACTTC.

V and J are TRBV29-1 and TRBJ1-1; no clear D gene. V shed 6 bases and J shed 0 bases, with 5 bases lying between them. Germline V gene data show CDR1 as SQVTM and CDR2 as ANQGSEA. CDR3 size: 11 residues. The CDR3 DNA reads as TGCAGCGTCCCCCTGAACACTGAAGCTTTCTTT. It yields the protein CSVPLNTEAFF.

This clonotype was found a few times. The rearrangement uses TRBV28 and TRBJ2-7; a weak D match, TRBD1 (6 bases). Germline-derived CDR1 and CDR2 are MDHEN and SYDVKM. Trimming took 7 bases from V and 6 from J, leaving 13 bases between them. The CDR3 covers 12 residues. CDR3 in DNA: TGTGCCAGCACGGGGACATTCCGCGAGCAGTACTTC. Encoded protein: CASTGTFREQYF.

This clonotype was picked up many times. The CDR3 is CSPKRPGANVLTF. The CDR3 DNA reads TGCAGTCCTAAGCGGCCGGGGGCCAACGTCCTGACTTTC. V usage is TRBV20-1 and J usage is TRBJ2-6; tentatively, D is TRBD2 (5 bases). Deletions cut 8 bases from V and 4 bases from J, with 12 bases between. The CDR3 is made up of 13 amino acids. Germline assignment: CDR1 DFQATT and CDR2 SNEGSKA (reference sequence).

A remark on this clonotype: Given a much more abundant clone one base away, this may be a read error. Since no conserved phenylalanine or tryptophan closes the CDR3, a read error is the likely cause. The V and J genes are TRBV7-2 and TRBJ1-2; D unclear. V lost 5 bases and J lost 6, with 13 bases in between. This CDR3 contains 13 residues. Germline-derived CDR1 and CDR2 are SGHTA and FQGNSA. DNA of the CDR3: TGTGCCAGCAGCCCGGAGAGATCAGATGGCTACACCTAC. Translated, it gives CASSPERSDGYTY.

J is TRBJ1-1 and V is TRBV27; no clear D gene. The CDR3 extends over 14 amino acids. Looked up from germline, CDR1 is MNHEY and CDR2 is SMNVEV (reference sequence). Trimming cost V 4 bases and J 6 bases, with 15 bases left between them. The CDR3 loop reads CASSSRAADPEAFF. Written as DNA, the CDR3 is TGTGCCAGCAGTTCACGGGCCGCTGACCCTGAAGCTTTCTTT.

This clonotype was seen more than once but under ten times. This sequence joins TRBV7-8 and TRBJ2-7, with 12 bases matching TRBD2. The V and J ends lost 6 bases and 11 bases, in that order; junction bases with no gene match: 14. In germline, CDR1 is SGHVS, CDR2 FQNEAQ. This CDR3 is built from 15 residues. The CDR3 nucleotides are TGTGCCAGCAGTCAAGCCGGGACTAGCGGGTTGAAGAAGTACTTC. Protein product: CASSQAGTSGLKKYF.

V usage is TRBV5-4 and J usage is TRBJ2-3, with unresolved D. Germline lookup yields CDR1 SGHNT and CDR2 YYREEE (reference sequence). The length of the CDR3 is 11 residues. Trimming shortened V by 4 bases and J by 2 bases, and 2 bases separated the two germline ends. CDR3 coding DNA: TGTGCCAGCAGCCACACAGATACGCAGTATTTT. Protein sequence: CASSHTDTQYF.

In this sample, this clonotype turned up many times. The rearrangement links TRBV9 to TRBJ2-7; 7 nucleotides line up with TRBD2. The V segment lost 2 bases and the J segment 0 bases; nucleotides outside the gene matches: 2. Germline V gives CDR1 SGDLS, CDR2 YYNGEE. The CDR3 totals 14 residues. Here the CDR3 DNA reads TGTGCCAGCAGCGTGGGACTACCCTCCTACGAGCAGTACTTC. Amino acid sequence: CASSVGLPSYEQYF.

The chain links TRBV11-2 to TRBJ2-1; 7 nucleotides match TRBD2. After removal of 2 bases from V and 3 bases from J, the junction contained 4 bases not matched to a gene. Looked up from germline, CDR1 is SGHAT and CDR2 is FQNNGV. The CDR3 is 15 residues long. CDR3 sequence (DNA): TGTGCCAGCAGCTTACGTCTAGCGGACTACAATGAGCAGTTCTTC. As protein: CASSLRLADYNEQFF.